This passage covers 20 T cell receptor beta chains from one sample sequenced in a study of T cells after yellow fever vaccination. TCRdb reanalysed the 5' RACE reads using MiXCR and keeps one entry per CDR3 protein. The sample lists some 300,000 distinct CDR3 sequences, around 8.6% seen once, with approximately 3.5% in the top ten. The sample consisted of CD4+ T cells sorted from PBMCs, taken 5 days after the yellow fever booster vaccination. The receptors were sampled from a man younger than 35 who received the YFV17D yellow fever vaccine.

This clonotype was seen a few times. The chain joins TRBV5-4 to TRBJ2-5; 10 nucleotides align to TRBD1. The V gene's germline CDR1 is SGHNT and CDR2 YYREEE (reference sequence). Germline trimming cut 4 bases from V and 5 bases from J; bases unmatched to any gene: 8. CDR3 length: 15 amino acids. CDR3 protein: CASSQWDRGGETQYF. The CDR3 nucleotides read TGTGCCAGCAGCCAATGGGACAGGGGAGGGGAGACCCAGTACTTC.

The rearrangement links TRBV7-6 to TRBJ2-5; the D gene could be TRBD1 or TRBD2 (5 bases each). The CDR3 has 16 amino acids. Trimming took off 5 bases at V and 0 bases at J, with 16 bases between the two ends. The germline V gene has CDR1 SGHVS and CDR2 FNYEAQ. The CDR3 is CASSPQLGEYQETQYF. The CDR3 DNA reads TGTGCCAGCAGCCCTCAACTGGGGGAGTACCAAGAGACCCAGTACTTC.

Note on this clonotype: The junction and the germline gene differ at one end; a read error may be behind it. This chain connects TRBV18 to TRBJ2-7; possible D gene TRBD1, 6 bases. Germline lookup yields CDR1 KGHSH and CDR2 LQKENI. This CDR3 spans 12 amino acids. CDR3 DNA: TGTGCCAGCTCACCGGACAGAGGTGAGCTGTACTTC. This codes for CASSPDRGELYF.

Points on this clonotype: A junction end diverges from the germline sequence, so it may reflect a read error. V gene TRBV7-2 combines with J gene TRBJ1-6; 7 bases are shared with TRBD1. The CDR3 is made up of 14 amino acids. Germline CDR1 SGHTA, CDR2 FQGNSA. The CDR3 sequence is CASRLEGAGSPLHF. CDR3 DNA: TGTGCCAGCAGATTAGAGGGGGCAGGTTCACCCCTCCACTTT.

This clonotype has a handful of counts. The chain joins TRBV12-3 or TRBV12-4 to TRBJ2-1, with TRBD2 matching 10 bases. This CDR3 spans 15 amino acids. V lost 6 bases to trimming and J lost 8 bases; unmatched junction nucleotides: 10. The CDR3 protein is CASSLGASGGYEQFF. The DNA for the CDR3 is TGTGCCAGCAGCCTAGGGGCTAGCGGGGGCTATGAGCAGTTCTTC.

This clonotype was observed many times. V is TRBV27 and J is TRBJ1-6, with D hard to call. Germline V gene sequence: CDR1 MNHEY, CDR2 SMNVEV (reference sequence). V was pared by 3 bases and J by 3 bases, with 0 bases between. The CDR3 spans 12 residues. CDR3 residues: CASSFYNSPLHF. DNA for the CDR3: TGTGCCAGCAGTTTCTATAATTCACCCCTCCACTTT.

CDR3 nucleotides: TGTGCCAGCAGCGCCGGACAGGGGAGCACTGAAGCTTTCTTT. Amino acid sequence: CASSAGQGSTEAFF. This rearrangement joins TRBV7-3 to TRBJ1-1; the match to TRBD1 covers 9 bases. The ends lost 5 bases at V and 4 bases at J; junction bases unmatched: 5. The CDR3 length is 14 residues. The germline V gene has CDR1 SGHTA and CDR2 FQGTGA.

This clonotype occurred many times. The chain uses TRBV6-1 and TRBJ1-5; D may be TRBD1 (5 bases). Trimming took off 4 bases at V and 6 bases at J, with 16 bases between the two ends. In germline, CDR1 is MNHNS, CDR2 SASEGT. The CDR3 covers 15 residues. The CDR3 is CASSANGGLGQPQHF. CDR3 nucleotides: TGTGCCAGCAGTGCCAATGGGGGTTTAGGTCAGCCCCAGCATTTT.

This clonotype occurred a few times. The rearrangement uses TRBV5-5 and TRBJ1-5; D call uncertain. The V end was cut by 1 base, the J end by 2 bases, with 10 bases between. Germline V gene sequence: CDR1 SGHKS, CDR2 YYEKEE (reference sequence). The length of the CDR3 is 15 residues. The CDR3 spells CASSLRALGNQPQHF. The CDR3 region has the DNA TGTGCCAGCAGCTTGAGGGCCCTCGGCAATCAGCCCCAGCATTTT.

The chain employs TRBV6-2 or TRBV6-3 and TRBJ1-1; the D gene is possibly TRBD1 (6 bases). The CDR3 spans 12 residues. Germline V gene data show CDR1 as MNHEY and CDR2 as SVGEGT. The V gene lost 5 bases and the J gene lost 10 bases, with 14 bases spanning the gap. The CDR3 DNA reads TGTGCCAGCAGTCCGGACAGCCGGCGAGCTTTCTTT. It yields the protein CASSPDSRRAFF.

This clonotype is a singleton in its sample. J is TRBJ2-7 and V is TRBV15; perhaps D is TRBD1 or TRBD2 (6 bases each). Trimming pared 3 bases from V and 6 bases from J, leaving 12 bases between. The germline CDR1 and CDR2 sequences are LNHNV and YYDKDF (reference sequence). The CDR3 is made up of 13 amino acids. The chain's CDR3 is CATSREGDREQYF. CDR3 in DNA: TGTGCCACCAGCAGGGAGGGGGATCGCGAGCAGTACTTC.

Only a few counts were recorded for this clonotype. The chain employs TRBV5-1 and TRBJ1-6, with a weak D call TRBD1 (6 bases). CDR1 and CDR2 from the germline V gene are SGHRS and YFSETQ. Trimming shortened V by 4 bases and J by 10 bases, and 18 bases separated the two germline ends. The length of the CDR3 is 15 residues. CDR3 in amino acids: CASSPQGRVGSPLHF. The CDR3 DNA follows: TGCGCCAGCAGCCCCCAGGGGCGGGTGGGCTCACCCCTCCACTTT.

This clonotype was seen many times. CDR3 nucleotide sequence: TGTGCCAGCTCAAGGGCAGGACACCAAGAGACCCAGTACTTC. Amino acid sequence: CASSRAGHQETQYF. The chain combines TRBV18 with TRBJ2-5; D uncertain. V shed 5 bases and J shed 0 bases, with 10 bases lying between them. Germline V gene sequence: CDR1 KGHSH, CDR2 LQKENI. This CDR3 region has 14 residues.

The chain has TRBV3-1 and TRBJ1-1; TRBD1 agrees at 7 bases. This CDR3 contains 14 residues. J was trimmed by 10 bases and V by 3 bases; bases with no gene match: 11. Germline V lookup: CDR1 LGHDT, CDR2 YNNKEL (reference sequence). The CDR3, as DNA: TGTGCCAGCAGCCAGTCATTACAGGGGTCGGGAGCTTTCTTT. It specifies CASSQSLQGSGAFF.

This clonotype was observed a few times. The CDR3 sequence: CASSLEAGWENIQYF. The CDR3 bases are TGCGCCAGCAGCTTGGAAGCAGGTTGGGAAAACATTCAGTACTTC. V is TRBV5-1 and J is TRBJ2-4, with D unresolved. The CDR3 is 15 amino acids. V lost 0 bases and J lost 5, with 12 bases in between. CDR1 and CDR2 from the germline V gene are SGHRS and YFSETQ.

The table lists this clonotype with a few counts. The rearrangement links TRBV11-2 to TRBJ2-5, with 9 positions matching TRBD2. The trim removed 6 bases at V and 5 bases at J, leaving 16 bases unmatched. This CDR3 has 17 residues. In germline, CDR1 is SGHAT, CDR2 FQNNGV. The DNA for the CDR3 is TGTGCCAGCAGGCCGGGCCGGGCGGGGGGGCCCGTTGAGACCCAGTACTTC. It specifies CASRPGRAGGPVETQYF.

This clonotype was observed a few times. This chain links TRBV12-3 or TRBV12-4 with TRBJ2-3, with 7 bases identical to TRBD2. J gave up 1 base and V 4 bases, and 5 bases lay outside the gene matches. The CDR3 runs 15 residues. CDR3 nucleotide sequence: TGTGCCAGCAGTTATCCCAGCGGGGGCACAGATACGCAGTATTTT. As protein: CASSYPSGGTDTQYF.

This clonotype showed up just a few times. The V and J genes are TRBV2 and TRBJ2-1; D may be TRBD2 (5 bases). The CDR3 length is 14 residues. CDR1 and CDR2 (germline): SNHLY, FYNNEI. V shed 7 bases and J shed 7 bases, with 17 bases lying between them. The CDR3 sequence: CASKRDILVNEQFF. The CDR3 DNA is TGTGCCAGCAAGAGGGATATTTTAGTGAATGAGCAGTTCTTC.

The chain recombines TRBV5-1 with TRBJ1-1, with 9 bases identical to TRBD1. The CDR3 runs to 13 residues. The J segment lost 9 bases and the V segment lost 6 bases, leaving 9 bases of the junction unmatched. Germline V CDR1 and CDR2: SGHRS, YFSETQ. The CDR3 nucleotides are TGCGCCAGCATAGAACCTGGACAGGGGCAAGCTTTCTTT. Amino acid sequence: CASIEPGQGQAFF.

The V and J genes are TRBV7-6 and TRBJ2-2, with unresolved D. This CDR3 has 14 amino acids. V lost 5 bases and J 4 bases, leaving 11 bases between the germline ends. Germline lookup yields CDR1 SGHVS and CDR2 FNYEAQ. The CDR3 DNA sequence: TGTGCCAGCAGCCTAAACATGGGCACCGGGGAGCTGTTTTTT. Its protein product is CASSLNMGTGELFF.